This T cell receptor beta chain was sequenced during a study of early T cells in non-severe SARS-CoV-2 infection. Per the germline V gene, CDR1 is KGHSH and CDR2 is LQKENI. CDR3 length: 15 residues. V lost 2 bases and J 2 bases, leaving 9 bases between the germline ends. Researchers tagged individual cDNA molecules with unique molecular identifiers. Each CDR3 protein gets one entry after TCRdb re-called the 5' RACE reads with MiXCR. The sample shows roughly 65,000 distinct CDR3 sequences, about a tenth of them seen only once. V is TRBV18 and J is TRBJ1-4; D is undetermined. This clonotype was sampled from an adult who was a healthcare worker with PCR-confirmed SARS-CoV-2 infection or an uninfected control (not recorded which). Specimen: whole blood. CDR3: CASSPEMVTNEKLFF. The CDR3 DNA sequence: TGTGCCAGCTCACCAGAAATGGTGACTAATGAAAAACTGTTTTTT.